This T cell receptor beta chain was identified in a study of blood T cell repertoires in COVID-19. Looking at the study overall: COVID-19 samples collected from the United States, Italy and Spain covered acute and convalescent phases.

Generated by immunoSEQ multiplex PCR, the TCRdb table keeps only in-frame clones and is missing some. The profile shows under 350,000 clones, about 90% of them singletons. The CDR3 loop spans 14 amino acids. In germline, CDR1 is SGHRS, CDR2 YFSETQ. The V and J ends lost 0 bases and 9 bases, in that order; junction bases with no gene match: 7. The chain joins TRBV5-1 to TRBJ2-5; TRBD2 agrees at 8 bases. The clonotype originates from a woman aged 25 to 39 with COVID-19, enrolled during active disease. Sequenced: peripheral blood. The CDR3 DNA reads TGCGCCAGCAGCTTGGCGGGGGGGACGGAGGCCCAGTACTTC. This gives the protein CASSLAGGTEAQYF.